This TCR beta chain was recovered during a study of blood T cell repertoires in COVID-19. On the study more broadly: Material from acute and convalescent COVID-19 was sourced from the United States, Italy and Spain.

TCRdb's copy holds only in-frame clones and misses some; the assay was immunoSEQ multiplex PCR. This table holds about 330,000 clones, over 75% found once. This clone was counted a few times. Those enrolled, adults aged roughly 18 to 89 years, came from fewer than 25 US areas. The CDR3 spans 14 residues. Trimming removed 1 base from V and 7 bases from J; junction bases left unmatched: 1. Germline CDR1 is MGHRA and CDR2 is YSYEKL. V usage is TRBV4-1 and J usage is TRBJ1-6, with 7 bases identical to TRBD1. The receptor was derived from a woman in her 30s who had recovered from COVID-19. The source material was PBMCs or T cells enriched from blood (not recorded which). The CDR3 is CASSQGQGNSPLHF. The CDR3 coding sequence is TGCGCCAGCAGCCAAGGACAGGGAAATTCACCCCTCCACTTT.